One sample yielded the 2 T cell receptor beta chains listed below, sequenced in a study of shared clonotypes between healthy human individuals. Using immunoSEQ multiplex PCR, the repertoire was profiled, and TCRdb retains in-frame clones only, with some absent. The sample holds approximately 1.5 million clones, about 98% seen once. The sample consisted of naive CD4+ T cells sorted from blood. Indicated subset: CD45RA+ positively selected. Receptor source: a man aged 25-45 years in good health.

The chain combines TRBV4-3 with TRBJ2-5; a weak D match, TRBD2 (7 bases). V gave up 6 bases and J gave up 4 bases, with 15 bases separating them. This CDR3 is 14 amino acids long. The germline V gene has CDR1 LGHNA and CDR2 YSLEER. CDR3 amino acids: CASRNLGGAETQYF. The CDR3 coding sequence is TGCGCCAGCAGAAACCTTGGGGGGGCAGAGACCCAGTACTTC.

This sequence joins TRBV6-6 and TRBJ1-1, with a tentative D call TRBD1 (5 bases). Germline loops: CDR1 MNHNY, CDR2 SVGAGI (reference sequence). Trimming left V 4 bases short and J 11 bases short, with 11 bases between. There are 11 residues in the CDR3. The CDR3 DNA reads TGTGCCAGCAGTTCTTCCGGGACGGCTTTCTTT. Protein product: CASSSSGTAFF.